This is a list of T cell receptor beta chains from one sample in a study of post-analysis software for immune sequencing data. TCRdb called the PCR reads again in MiXCR, with one record for every CDR3 protein. The sample gives 500,000 to 600,000 distinct CDR3 sequences, roughly 45% of which show up once; around 1.7% is in the top ten. Sequenced: blood. The receptors shown here come from a girl aged 10-17 years with multiple sclerosis. Each CDR3 is given with its conserved first and last residue. A D gene is named only where the DNA matches it firmly. Clone size is shown for a subset of rows, as once, few, many or a class of expanded clone.

abundance: .
j_gene: TRBJ2-7
v_gene: TRBV6-2/TRBV6-3
d_gene: TRBD2
CDR3nt: TGTGCCGGAGGGACTAGCGGCGAGCAGTACTTC
CDR3aa: CAGGTSGEQYF

abundance: .
j_gene: TRBJ2-5
v_gene: TRBV20-1
d_gene: .
CDR3nt: TGCAGTGCGTCCGGGCAGCCCTTCCAAGAGACCCAGTACTTC
CDR3aa: CSASGQPFQETQYF

abundance: .
j_gene: TRBJ2-7
v_gene: TRBV24-1
d_gene: .
CDR3nt: TGTGCCACCAGTGACGCGGGACCCTACGAGCAGTACTTC
CDR3aa: CATSDAGPYEQYF

abundance: once
j_gene: TRBJ2-1
v_gene: TRBV20-1
d_gene: .
CDR3nt: TGCAGTGCTAGAGATCTCCTAGGGGTCCCTTACAATGAGCAGTTCTTC
CDR3aa: CSARDLLGVPYNEQFF

abundance: .
j_gene: TRBJ2-5
v_gene: TRBV5-6
d_gene: .
CDR3nt: TGTGCCAGCAGCGCCCTTGGGACCCAGTACTTC
CDR3aa: CASSALGTQYF

abundance: .
j_gene: TRBJ2-1
v_gene: TRBV5-5
d_gene: TRBD2
CDR3nt: TGTGCCAGCAGCTTCGCCGGGCTAGCGGCAAAGGACAATGAGCAGTTCTTC
CDR3aa: CASSFAGLAAKDNEQFF

abundance: .
j_gene: TRBJ2-3
v_gene: TRBV20-1
d_gene: .
CDR3nt: TGCAGTGCTCCCGCGGGATGGGGTGGCGCAGATACGCAGTATTTT
CDR3aa: CSAPAGWGGADTQYF

abundance: .
j_gene: TRBJ2-5
v_gene: TRBV6-6
d_gene: .
CDR3nt: TGTGCCAGCAGTTACGGGAACAGGGCGATTGAGCAGTACTTC
CDR3aa: CASSYGNRAIEQYF

abundance: .
j_gene: TRBJ2-7
v_gene: TRBV29-1
d_gene: TRBD2
CDR3nt: TGCAGTATCGAGGGTAGCGGGAGAGGTTACGAGCAGTACTTC
CDR3aa: CSIEGSGRGYEQYF

abundance: .
j_gene: TRBJ1-1
v_gene: TRBV6-5
d_gene: TRBD1
CDR3nt: TGTGCCAGCAGCCCCGGACAGGGGGTTGAAGCTTTCTTT
CDR3aa: CASSPGQGVEAFF

abundance: .
j_gene: TRBJ2-1
v_gene: TRBV7-9
d_gene: .
CDR3nt: TGTGCCAGCAGCTTAGCGGCACAGATTTACAATGAGCAGTTCTTC
CDR3aa: CASSLAAQIYNEQFF

abundance: few
j_gene: TRBJ2-7
v_gene: TRBV9
d_gene: TRBD2
CDR3nt: TGTGCCAGCAGCGTCTCCGGGACTACGATGTACGAGCAGTACTTC
CDR3aa: CASSVSGTTMYEQYF

abundance: few
j_gene: TRBJ2-3
v_gene: TRBV12-3/TRBV12-4
d_gene: .
CDR3nt: TGTGCCAGCAGCCATCGACGACCCGATACGCAGTATTTT
CDR3aa: CASSHRRPDTQYF

abundance: few
j_gene: TRBJ2-4
v_gene: TRBV4-2
d_gene: .
CDR3nt: TGTGCCAGCAGCCAAGCTGGGGCGCGAGACATTCAGTACTTC
CDR3aa: CASSQAGARDIQYF

abundance: few
j_gene: TRBJ2-5
v_gene: TRBV27
d_gene: .
CDR3nt: TGTGCCAGCAGCTACACCCCGTACCAAGAGACCCAGTACTTC
CDR3aa: CASSYTPYQETQYF

abundance: few
j_gene: TRBJ2-4
v_gene: TRBV6-1
d_gene: .
CDR3nt: TGTGCCAGCACCCGCTTCCCGGACATTCAGTACTTC
CDR3aa: CASTRFPDIQYF

abundance: few
j_gene: TRBJ2-7
v_gene: TRBV5-1
d_gene: .
CDR3nt: TGCGCCAGCAGCACTGGGTTGGGGGCTGGAATGTCCTACGAGCAGTACTTC
CDR3aa: CASSTGLGAGMSYEQYF

abundance: .
j_gene: TRBJ2-7
v_gene: TRBV12-3/TRBV12-4
d_gene: TRBD2
CDR3nt: TGTGCCAGCAGTCCTGGGGCTAGCGGGAGGGCCGTCTCCTACGAGCAGTACTTC
CDR3aa: CASSPGASGRAVSYEQYF

abundance: .
j_gene: TRBJ2-7
v_gene: TRBV12-3/TRBV12-4
d_gene: .
CDR3nt: TGTGCCAGCAGACCCGGACCTCGCCCCAATGAGCAGTACTTC
CDR3aa: CASRPGPRPNEQYF

abundance: .
j_gene: TRBJ1-2
v_gene: TRBV6-1
d_gene: TRBD1
CDR3nt: TGTGCCAGCAGTCAGACCGGGACAGGGGGAATCGACTATGGCTACACCTTC
CDR3aa: CASSQTGTGGIDYGYTF

abundance: few
j_gene: TRBJ2-1
v_gene: TRBV4-2
d_gene: .
CDR3nt: TGTGCCAGCAGCCAAGACCCACGGGGGGAGCAGTTCTTC
CDR3aa: CASSQDPRGEQFF

abundance: .
j_gene: TRBJ2-7
v_gene: TRBV10-3
d_gene: TRBD1
CDR3nt: TGTGCCATCAGTGCGGGACAGGGGTACGAGCAGTACTTC
CDR3aa: CAISAGQGYEQYF

abundance: few
j_gene: TRBJ1-1
v_gene: TRBV29-1
d_gene: TRBD1
CDR3nt: TGCAGCGCCGGACAGGGGAACGCTGAAGCTTTCTTT
CDR3aa: CSAGQGNAEAFF

abundance: few
j_gene: TRBJ1-2
v_gene: TRBV5-1
d_gene: TRBD1
CDR3nt: TGCGCCAGCAGCTGGGGGCTGACAGGGGACGGCTACACCTTC
CDR3aa: CASSWGLTGDGYTF

abundance: .
j_gene: TRBJ2-2
v_gene: TRBV10-2
d_gene: TRBD1
CDR3nt: TGCGCCAGCAGTGAGAGAGGGACAGGGGGCTCCGGGGAGCTGTTTTTT
CDR3aa: CASSERGTGGSGELFF

abundance: .
j_gene: TRBJ2-1
v_gene: TRBV19
d_gene: TRBD2
CDR3nt: TGTGCCAGTAGTATCCAAATAGCGGGAGGGTACTACAATGAGCAGTTCTTC
CDR3aa: CASSIQIAGGYYNEQFF

abundance: few
j_gene: TRBJ1-2
v_gene: TRBV12-3/TRBV12-4
d_gene: TRBD1
CDR3nt: TGTGCCAGCAGTCCGGATTTGGGACAGCCCTATGGCTACACCTTC
CDR3aa: CASSPDLGQPYGYTF

abundance: many
j_gene: TRBJ2-5
v_gene: TRBV12-3/TRBV12-4
d_gene: .
CDR3nt: TGTGCCAGCACCCGGATCGACAGCCAAGAGACCCAGTACTTC
CDR3aa: CASTRIDSQETQYF

abundance: .
j_gene: TRBJ1-2
v_gene: TRBV13
d_gene: TRBD1
CDR3nt: TGTGCCAGCAGCTTATTCGGGGGACAGGGAGACGGCTACACCTTC
CDR3aa: CASSLFGGQGDGYTF

abundance: many
j_gene: TRBJ2-3
v_gene: TRBV10-1
d_gene: TRBD2
CDR3nt: TGCGCCAGCGCGGCTAGCGGGAGGCCATCAGATACGCAGTATTTT
CDR3aa: CASAASGRPSDTQYF

abundance: few
j_gene: TRBJ2-5
v_gene: TRBV12-3/TRBV12-4
d_gene: .
CDR3nt: TGTGCCAGCAGTCCTGGTCTTCCCCAAGAGACCCAGTACTTC
CDR3aa: CASSPGLPQETQYF

abundance: .
j_gene: TRBJ2-1
v_gene: TRBV20-1
d_gene: .
CDR3nt: TGCAGTGCTAGGAGGGAACAGTTCTTC
CDR3aa: CSARREQFF

abundance: few
j_gene: TRBJ2-5
v_gene: TRBV5-6
d_gene: TRBD2
CDR3nt: TGTGCCAGCAGTTATTCGGGACTATTGTACAATGAGCAGTACTTC
CDR3aa: CASSYSGLLYNEQYF

abundance: few
j_gene: TRBJ2-1
v_gene: TRBV5-1
d_gene: TRBD2
CDR3nt: TGCGCCAGCAGCTTCGGAGCCCCGGGACTAGCGGGCCCCAATGAGCAGTTCTTC
CDR3aa: CASSFGAPGLAGPNEQFF

abundance: .
j_gene: TRBJ2-7
v_gene: TRBV7-9
d_gene: .
CDR3nt: TGTGCCAGCAGCTTAGACCCAGGCGAGCAGTACTTC
CDR3aa: CASSLDPGEQYF

abundance: .
j_gene: TRBJ1-1
v_gene: TRBV5-1
d_gene: .
CDR3nt: TGCGCCAGCAGCGCCCAGGGGAACACTGAAGCTTTCTTT
CDR3aa: CASSAQGNTEAFF

abundance: .
j_gene: TRBJ2-1
v_gene: TRBV7-2
d_gene: TRBD2
CDR3nt: TGTGCCAGCAAAACTAGCGGGGCGTACAATGAGCAGTTCTTC
CDR3aa: CASKTSGAYNEQFF

abundance: few
j_gene: TRBJ2-7
v_gene: TRBV12-3/TRBV12-4
d_gene: .
CDR3nt: TGTGCCAGCAGTTTAATTCAGACCTACGAGCAGTACTTC
CDR3aa: CASSLIQTYEQYF

abundance: .
j_gene: TRBJ2-5
v_gene: TRBV4-1
d_gene: TRBD2
CDR3nt: TGCGCCAGCACCCTGCGAGCGGGGACCACCCAAGAGACCCAGTACTTC
CDR3aa: CASTLRAGTTQETQYF

abundance: .
j_gene: TRBJ2-3
v_gene: TRBV7-2
d_gene: TRBD2
CDR3nt: TGTGCCAGCAGCCTGGGACTAGCCTCTGGCACAGATACGCAGTATTTT
CDR3aa: CASSLGLASGTDTQYF

abundance: .
j_gene: TRBJ1-1
v_gene: TRBV30
d_gene: .
CDR3nt: TGTGCCTGGTCCCCAGGGGCTGAAGCTTTCTTT
CDR3aa: CAWSPGAEAFF

abundance: .
j_gene: TRBJ2-7
v_gene: TRBV12-3/TRBV12-4
d_gene: .
CDR3nt: TGTGCCAGCAGTCCGGACAGCCGGTCCTACGAGCAGTACTTC
CDR3aa: CASSPDSRSYEQYF

abundance: few
j_gene: TRBJ2-1
v_gene: TRBV5-1
d_gene: TRBD2
CDR3nt: TGCGCCAGCAGCTTGGTACCTATGCTAGCGGGGGACCCCTACAATGAGCAGTTCTTC
CDR3aa: CASSLVPMLAGDPYNEQFF

abundance: .
j_gene: TRBJ2-7
v_gene: TRBV5-5
d_gene: .
CDR3nt: TGTGCCAGCAGCCGCCGGACGGGCGAGCAGTACTTC
CDR3aa: CASSRRTGEQYF

abundance: .
j_gene: TRBJ2-5
v_gene: TRBV28
d_gene: TRBD1
CDR3nt: TGTGTCAGCAGCCCGACCGGGACAGGGGGAGAGACCCAGTACTTC
CDR3aa: CVSSPTGTGGETQYF

abundance: few
j_gene: TRBJ2-5
v_gene: TRBV20-1
d_gene: .
CDR3nt: TGCAGTGCTGAGACCGGGACAAACCAAGAGACCCAGTACTTC
CDR3aa: CSAETGTNQETQYF

abundance: .
j_gene: TRBJ2-7
v_gene: TRBV5-1
d_gene: .
CDR3nt: TGCGCCAGCAGCTCGGGGGATAGGCCCTACGAGCAGTACTTC
CDR3aa: CASSSGDRPYEQYF

abundance: .
j_gene: TRBJ2-7
v_gene: TRBV20-1
d_gene: TRBD1
CDR3nt: TGCAGTGCTAGTAACAGGGGTCTCTACGAGCAGTACTTC
CDR3aa: CSASNRGLYEQYF

abundance: .
j_gene: TRBJ2-5
v_gene: TRBV5-1
d_gene: .
CDR3nt: TGCGCCAGCAGCCGACAGGCTATGCAAGAGACCCAGTACTTC
CDR3aa: CASSRQAMQETQYF

abundance: .
j_gene: TRBJ1-1
v_gene: TRBV10-3
d_gene: .
CDR3nt: TGTGCCATCAGTGAGAAGCAGGGGACTGAAGCTTTCTTT
CDR3aa: CAISEKQGTEAFF

abundance: .
j_gene: TRBJ2-1
v_gene: TRBV10-2
d_gene: .
CDR3nt: TGCGCCAGCCGTCCGGCAGGGACTTACAATGAGCAGTTCTTC
CDR3aa: CASRPAGTYNEQFF

abundance: .
j_gene: TRBJ2-5
v_gene: TRBV5-1
d_gene: TRBD1
CDR3nt: TGCGCCAGCAGCTCGGGACAGGTCCAACAAGAGACCCAGTACTTC
CDR3aa: CASSSGQVQQETQYF

abundance: few
j_gene: TRBJ2-3
v_gene: TRBV7-2
d_gene: .
CDR3nt: TGTGCCAGCAGCTTAGGAGGGATCAGAGATACGCAGTATTTT
CDR3aa: CASSLGGIRDTQYF

abundance: few
j_gene: TRBJ2-1
v_gene: TRBV6-6
d_gene: .
CDR3nt: TGTGCCAGCAGTTACCCGCTAGCACAAAGGGGTCATGAGCAGTTCTTC
CDR3aa: CASSYPLAQRGHEQFF

abundance: few
j_gene: TRBJ2-7
v_gene: TRBV12-3/TRBV12-4
d_gene: TRBD1
CDR3nt: TGTGCCAGCAGAATTACCGGGACAGGGCTTCACGAGCAGTACTTC
CDR3aa: CASRITGTGLHEQYF

abundance: many
j_gene: TRBJ2-5
v_gene: TRBV6-6
d_gene: .
CDR3nt: TGTGCCAGCAGTTCCACGGCCCCAGAGACCCAGTACTTC
CDR3aa: CASSSTAPETQYF

abundance: .
j_gene: TRBJ2-3
v_gene: TRBV5-1
d_gene: .
CDR3nt: TGCGCCAGCAGCTTGGCTTTGGCTAACGTTTCGGATACGCAGTATTTT
CDR3aa: CASSLALANVSDTQYF

abundance: few
j_gene: TRBJ2-1
v_gene: TRBV10-3
d_gene: TRBD1
CDR3nt: TGTGCCATCAGTGAGTCGGTAGGGGGCCTCTACAATGAGCAGTTCTTC
CDR3aa: CAISESVGGLYNEQFF

abundance: few
j_gene: TRBJ2-1
v_gene: TRBV5-5
d_gene: TRBD2
CDR3nt: TGTGCCAGCAGCTCCGGGACTAGCGACTACAATGAGCAGTTCTTC
CDR3aa: CASSSGTSDYNEQFF